What follows are 27 T cell receptor beta chains derived from one specimen sequenced in a study of neurological immune-mediated disorders. TCRdb reanalysed the 5' RACE reads using MiXCR and keeps one entry per CDR3 protein. The table lists under 80,000 distinct CDR3 sequences, around 5% of them singletons. The sample was PBMCs. Every receptor here comes from a woman in her forties or fifties with multiple sclerosis.

This clonotype was seen repeatedly, ten times or more. This sequence joins TRBV29-1 and TRBJ2-5, with 9 bases matching TRBD1. The CDR3 is 16 residues long. V was pared by 6 bases and J by 5 bases, with 16 bases of the junction left unmatched. Germline-derived CDR1 and CDR2 are SQVTM and ANQGSEA. CDR3 nucleotide sequence: TGCAGCGTATCCCCGGGACAGGGAAATATTCGCGAGACCCAGTACTTC. It specifies CSVSPGQGNIRETQYF.

This clonotype was seen at least ten times. J is TRBJ2-7 and V is TRBV5-1; D not certain. The CDR3 spans 12 residues. V lost 2 bases to trimming and J lost 4 bases, with 7 bases between them. Germline values: CDR1 SGHRS, CDR2 YFSETQ. CDR3 bases: TGCGCCAGCAGCTTCGACACTTACGAGCAGTACTTC. Encoded protein: CASSFDTYEQYF. The full variable domain, its missing parts supplied by reference TRBV5-1 and TRBJ2-7, is KAGVTQTPRYLIKTRGQQVTLSCSPISGHRSVSWYQQTPGQGLQFLFEYFSETQRNKGNFPGRFSGRQFSNSRSEMNVSTLELGDSALYLCASSFDTYEQYFGPGTRLTVT.

Ten or more counts support this clonotype. The chain is built from TRBV7-2 and TRBJ2-5, with a weak D call TRBD2 (6 bases). In germline, CDR1 is SGHTA, CDR2 FQGNSA. The CDR3 loop spans 14 amino acids. Trimming removed 3 bases at V and 3 bases at J, with 11 bases between. Written as DNA, the CDR3 is TGTGCCAGCAGCTTTATGGGGGGTGAAGAGACCCAGTACTTC. As protein: CASSFMGGEETQYF.

This clonotype has a count of ten or more. The genes are TRBV5-5 and TRBJ2-3; 7 bases match TRBD2. V gave up 5 bases and J gave up 1 base; unmatched junction bases: 10. The CDR3 extends over 16 amino acids. Looked up from germline, CDR1 is SGHKS and CDR2 is YYEKEE (reference sequence). The CDR3 coding sequence is TGTGCCAGCAGGGGGACTACGCTAGCGGGCACAGATACGCAGTATTTT. This translates into CASRGTTLAGTDTQYF.

This clonotype was seen a few times. The V gene is TRBV5-6, the J gene TRBJ2-1, with 16 positions matching TRBD2. The CDR3 sequence is 16 residues long. The germline gives CDR1 SGHDT, CDR2 YYEEEE. V was clipped by 3 bases and J by 10 bases; unmatched bases: 7. CDR3 region: CASSSRGLAGGREQFF. In DNA, the CDR3 is TGTGCCAGCAGCTCCCGGGGACTAGCGGGGGGGAGAGAGCAGTTCTTC. Full variable domain (missing parts from reference TRBV5-6 and TRBJ2-1): DAGVTQSPTHLIKTRGQQVTLRCSPKSGHDTVSWYQQALGQGPQFIFQYYEEEERQRGNFPDRFSGHQFPNYSSELNVNALLLGDSALYLCASSSRGLAGGREQFFGPGTRLTVL.

This clonotype was found many times. The chain has TRBV6-5 and TRBJ2-1; no definite D call. V lost 2 bases and J lost 0, with 11 bases in between. Germline CDR1 and CDR2: MNHEY and SVGAGI. The CDR3 contains 16 residues. CDR3 sequence reads: CASSYAKDPSYNEQFF. CDR3 sequence (DNA): TGTGCCAGCAGTTACGCTAAGGACCCCTCCTACAATGAGCAGTTCTTC.

This clonotype came up many times. This rearrangement joins TRBV6-2 or TRBV6-3 to TRBJ1-2, with D uncertain. The length of the CDR3 is 14 residues. Germline CDR1 reads MNHEY; CDR2 reads SVGEGT. Trimming cost V 8 bases and J 7 bases, with 20 bases left between them. For the CDR3, the DNA is TGTGCCAGCTTCGCAGGTTCGAACTTAAGTGGCTACACCTTC. Amino acids: CASFAGSNLSGYTF.

This clonotype appeared many times. The chain's CDR3 is CASSENTGSPTLEQYF. The CDR3 coding sequence is TGTGCCAGCAGTGAAAATACGGGATCCCCAACTCTCGAGCAGTACTTC. The chain employs TRBV9 and TRBJ2-7; D is perhaps TRBD2 (5 bases). CDR1 is SGDLS and CDR2 is YYNGEE in the germline V gene. V was cut by 5 bases and J by 6 bases, with 24 bases left in between. The CDR3 contains 16 residues. The full variable domain, with the rest looked up from reference TRBV9 and TRBJ2-7, is DSGVTQTPKHLITATGQRVTLRCSPRSGDLSVYWYQQSLDQGLQFLIQYYNGEERAKGNILERFSAQQFPDLHSELNLSSLELGDSALYFCASSENTGSPTLEQYFGPGTRLTVT.

This clonotype was seen ten or more times. The chain has TRBV5-1 and TRBJ2-5, with D maybe TRBD2 (6 bases). From germline, CDR1 is SGHRS and CDR2 YFSETQ. The germline V and J ends were trimmed by 1 base and 2 bases, with 9 bases remaining between them. The CDR3 sequence is 14 residues long. CDR3 DNA: TGCGCCAGCAGCTTGAGAGGGACTCAAGAGACCCAGTACTTC. Translation: CASSLRGTQETQYF.

This clonotype was seen repeatedly, ten times or more. V gene TRBV29-1 combines with J gene TRBJ2-2; possibly TRBD1 for D (6 bases). The CDR3 covers 14 residues. CDR1 and CDR2 from the germline V gene are SQVTM and ANQGSEA. Trimming took off 4 bases at V and 1 base at J, with 10 bases between the two ends. Here the CDR3 DNA reads TGCAGCGTTGGGCAGGGGCGGAACACCGGGGAGCTGTTTTTT. It yields the protein CSVGQGRNTGELFF.

There are a few counts of this clonotype. The CDR3 sequence is CASSEGSRTDTQYF. DNA for the CDR3: TGTGCCAGCAGTGAAGGGAGTCGCACAGATACGCAGTATTTT. The chain couples TRBV2 to TRBJ2-3; D not resolved. The germline CDR1 and CDR2 sequences are SNHLY and FYNNEI. The CDR3 spans 14 residues. V was shortened by 1 base and J by 1 base, with 6 bases between the two germline ends.

At least ten counts were recorded for this clonotype. This chain joins TRBV4-1 and TRBJ2-1; 11 bases map to TRBD2. The germline V gene encodes CDR1 MGHRA and CDR2 YSYEKL. The CDR3 loop spans 15 amino acids. J lost 7 bases, V lost 1 base, and 3 bases had no gene match. The CDR3 here is CASSQGTSGRNEQFF. CDR3 DNA sequence: TGCGCCAGCAGCCAAGGGACTAGCGGGCGGAATGAGCAGTTCTTC.

There are many counts of this clonotype. The chain joins TRBV20-1 to TRBJ2-3; 10 bases fit TRBD2. Germline V gene data show CDR1 as DFQATT and CDR2 as SNEGSKA (reference sequence). The CDR3 runs 16 residues. J lost 2 bases, V lost 0 bases, and 5 bases had no gene match. The CDR3 reads CSARDASGGNTDTQYF. The CDR3 bases are TGCAGTGCTAGAGATGCTAGCGGGGGTAACACAGATACGCAGTATTTT.

This clonotype came up many times. V is TRBV6-5 and J is TRBJ2-3; TRBD2 matches at 8 bases. Germline loops: CDR1 MNHEY, CDR2 SVGAGI. V shed 0 bases and J 6 bases; nucleotides not matched to a gene: 11. The CDR3 has 17 amino acids. Here the CDR3 DNA reads TGTGCCAGCAGTTACTCGACTGTTACGGGGGGGCCCGATACGCAGTATTTT. Translated: CASSYSTVTGGPDTQYF.

This clonotype showed up many times. The J gene is TRBJ1-1, the V gene TRBV4-3; tentatively, D is TRBD1 (5 bases). Germline CDR1 reads LGHNA; CDR2 reads YSLEER. The CDR3 runs 15 residues. The ends were cut back, 0 bases at V and 1 base at J, with 9 bases in the middle. CDR3: CASSQDPGKNTEAFF. The CDR3 nucleotides are TGCGCCAGCAGCCAAGATCCAGGGAAGAACACTGAAGCTTTCTTT.

This clonotype was counted ten times or more. The rearrangement uses TRBV6-6 and TRBJ1-1, with no clear D. Germline lookup yields CDR1 MNHNY and CDR2 SVGAGI (reference sequence). V was clipped by 4 bases and J by 1 base, with 7 bases between them. The CDR3 spans 13 residues. The CDR3 loop is CASSLKGNTEAFF. The CDR3 DNA reads as TGTGCCAGCAGTTTAAAGGGGAACACTGAAGCTTTCTTT.

This clonotype appeared many times. The chain combines TRBV25-1 with TRBJ2-2; 10 bases are a match to TRBD2. CDR3 length: 14 amino acids. The J segment lost 4 bases and the V segment lost 7 bases, leaving 3 bases of the junction unmatched. Germline CDR1 MGHDK, CDR2 SYGVNS. The CDR3 protein is CASTAGGGTGELFF. CDR3 sequence (DNA): TGTGCCAGCACAGCGGGGGGGGGCACCGGGGAGCTGTTTTTT.

This clonotype was seen ten or more times. A read error may account for a junction end that differs from germline. The V and J genes are TRBV6-5 and TRBJ1-6; 8 bases align to TRBD1. The CDR3 spans 16 residues. From germline, CDR1 is MNHEY and CDR2 SVGAGI. This CDR3 reads CASGSPGQAYNSPLNF. CDR3 DNA: TGTGCCAGCGGTTCGCCGGGACAGGCGTATAATTCACCCCTCAACTTT.

This clonotype was seen ten or more times. The rearrangement links TRBV7-2 to TRBJ1-1; D remains ambiguous. Trimming shortened V by 2 bases and J by 4 bases, and 14 bases separated the two germline ends. CDR1 is SGHTA and CDR2 is FQGNSA in the germline V gene. The CDR3 is made up of 15 amino acids. In DNA, the CDR3 is TGTGCCAGCAGCTTATCACTGAATAAGGGCACTGAAGCTTTCTTT. Translation gives CASSLSLNKGTEAFF.

This clonotype has at least ten counts. This sequence may be a read error, since a much larger clone differs from it by one base. The chain joins TRBV20-1 to TRBJ1-3, with D uncertain. The germline V gene has CDR1 DFQATT and CDR2 SNEGSKA (reference sequence). This CDR3 region has 13 residues. The CDR3 loop reads CSAREAGGKTIYF. CDR3 nucleotides: TGCAGTGCTAGAGAAGCAGGCGGAAAAACCATATATTTT.

This clonotype was seen repeatedly, ten times or more. This sequence joins TRBV7-3 and TRBJ2-5, with D perhaps matching TRBD1 (5 bases). Germline lookup yields CDR1 SGHTA and CDR2 FQGTGA. CDR3 length: 13 residues. With 3 bases removed from V and 5 bases from J, the gap between germline ends came to 10 bases. Here the CDR3 reads CASSLDTSETQYF. Written as DNA, the CDR3 is TGTGCCAGCAGCTTGGACACCTCGGAGACCCAGTACTTC. The complete variable domain, with remaining parts taken from reference TRBV7-3 and TRBJ2-5, reads GAGVSQTPSNKVTEKGKYVELRCDPISGHTALYWYRQSLGQGPEFLIYFQGTGAADDSGLPNDRFFAVRPEGSVSTLKIQRTERGDSAVYLCASSLDTSETQYFGPGTRLLVL.

This clonotype was found many times. The chain links TRBV20-1 to TRBJ2-1; the D gene is possibly TRBD2 (6 bases). Germline CDR1 is DFQATT and CDR2 is SNEGSKA (reference sequence). Trimming cost V 5 bases and J 8 bases, with 13 bases left between them. The CDR3 covers 12 residues. In DNA form, the CDR3 reads TGCAGTGCTGGGGGGAAAAGGGATGAGCAGTTCTTC. Protein: CSAGGKRDEQFF.

This clonotype was counted ten times or more. J is TRBJ2-1 and V is TRBV9, with D maybe TRBD2 (5 bases). Trimming removed 0 bases from V and 8 bases from J, with 12 bases in between. This CDR3 has 14 amino acids. In germline, CDR1 is SGDLS, CDR2 YYNGEE. The CDR3 nucleotides are TGTGCCAGCAGCGTAGAGGTAGCGCGCCATGAGCAGTTCTTC. This encodes CASSVEVARHEQFF.

This clonotype occurred many times. Here the CDR3 reads CATSVAGSTEAFF. DNA of the CDR3: TGTGCCACCAGTGTAGCAGGGAGTACTGAAGCTTTCTTT. V is TRBV24-1 and J is TRBJ1-1; TRBD1 might be the D (5 bases). The V end lost 5 bases, the J end lost 5 bases, and 11 bases lay between the germline ends. The CDR3 sequence is 13 residues long. The germline V gene has CDR1 KGHDR and CDR2 SFDVKD.

This clonotype was observed a handful of times. The CDR3 reads CASRFARDLNTEAFF. CDR3 nucleotides: TGTGCCAGCAGGTTTGCGAGGGATTTGAACACTGAAGCTTTCTTT. This chain links TRBV5-6 with TRBJ1-1; the D is unclear. V was trimmed by 5 bases and J by 0 bases, leaving 14 bases between them. CDR1 and CDR2 from the germline V gene are SGHDT and YYEEEE. This CDR3 comprises 15 residues.

This clonotype has ten or more counts. V gene TRBV7-3 combines with J gene TRBJ2-2; D might be TRBD2 (5 bases). Germline CDR1 and CDR2: SGHTA and FQGTGA. Trimming removed 2 bases from V and 5 bases from J, with 6 bases in between. CDR3 length: 13 residues. The CDR3 reads CASSLRGTGELFF. The CDR3 DNA reads as TGTGCCAGCAGCTTACGGGGAACCGGGGAGCTGTTTTTT.

This clonotype was seen repeatedly, ten times or more. The chain combines TRBV7-2 with TRBJ2-1; D is ambiguous. With 5 bases removed from V and 9 bases from J, the gap between germline ends came to 11 bases. There are 12 residues in the CDR3. Germline CDR1 is SGHTA and CDR2 is FQGNSA. The CDR3 reads CASSQTLIEQFF. In DNA form, the CDR3 reads TGTGCCAGCAGCCAGACGTTGATTGAGCAGTTCTTC. The full variable domain, in which reference TRBV7-2 and TRBJ2-1 provide the parts outside the CDR3, is GAGVSQSPSNKVTEKGKDVELRCDPISGHTALYWYRQSLGQGLEFLIYFQGNSAPDKSGLPSDRFSAERTGGSVSTLTIQRTQQEDSAVYLCASSQTLIEQFFGPGTRLTVL.